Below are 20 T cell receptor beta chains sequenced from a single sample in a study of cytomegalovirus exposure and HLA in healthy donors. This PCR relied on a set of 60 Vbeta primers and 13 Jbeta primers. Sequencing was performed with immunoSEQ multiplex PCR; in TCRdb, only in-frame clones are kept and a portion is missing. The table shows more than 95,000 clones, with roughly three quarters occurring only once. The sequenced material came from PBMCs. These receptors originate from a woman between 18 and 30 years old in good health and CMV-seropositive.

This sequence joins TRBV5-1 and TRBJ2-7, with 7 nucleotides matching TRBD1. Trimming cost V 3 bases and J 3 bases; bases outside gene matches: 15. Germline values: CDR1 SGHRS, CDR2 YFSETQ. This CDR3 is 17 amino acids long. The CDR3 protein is CASSWFTAGGTNYEQYF. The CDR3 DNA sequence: TGCGCCAGCAGCTGGTTCACCGCAGGGGGTACCAACTACGAGCAGTACTTC.

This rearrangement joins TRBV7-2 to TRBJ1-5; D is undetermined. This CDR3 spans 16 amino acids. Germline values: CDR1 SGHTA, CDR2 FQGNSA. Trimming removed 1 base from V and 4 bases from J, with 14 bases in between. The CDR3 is CASSLVGVNSNQPQHF. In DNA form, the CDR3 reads TGTGCCAGCAGCTTAGTCGGGGTGAATTCTAATCAGCCCCAGCATTTT.

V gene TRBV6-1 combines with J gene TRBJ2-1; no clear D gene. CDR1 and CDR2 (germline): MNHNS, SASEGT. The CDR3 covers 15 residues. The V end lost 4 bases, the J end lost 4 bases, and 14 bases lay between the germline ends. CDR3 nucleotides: TGTGCCAGCAGTGGCCCATCCCCCCGGTACAATGAGCAGTTCTTC. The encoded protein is CASSGPSPRYNEQFF.

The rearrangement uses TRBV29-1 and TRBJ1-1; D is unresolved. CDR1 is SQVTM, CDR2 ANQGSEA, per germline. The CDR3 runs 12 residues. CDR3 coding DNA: TGCAGTATTTTTGAGATGAACACTGAAGCTTTCTTT. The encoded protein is CSIFEMNTEAFF.

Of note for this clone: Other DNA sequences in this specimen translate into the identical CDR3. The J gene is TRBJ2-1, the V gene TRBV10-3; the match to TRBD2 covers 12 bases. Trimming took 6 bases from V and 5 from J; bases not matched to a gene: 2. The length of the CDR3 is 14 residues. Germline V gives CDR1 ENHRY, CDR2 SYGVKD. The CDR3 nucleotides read TGTGCCATCAGAGGACTAGCGGGAAACAATGAGCAGTTCTTC. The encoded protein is CAIRGLAGNNEQFF.

The CDR3 spells CASSPLGGQETQYF. CDR3 bases: TGTGCCAGCTCACCATTGGGGGGGCAAGAGACCCAGTACTTC. The V gene is TRBV18, the J gene TRBJ2-5; 7 positions agree with TRBD2. The CDR3 runs 14 residues. Germline CDR1 KGHSH, CDR2 LQKENI. V was pared by 2 bases and J by 2 bases, with 2 bases of the junction left unmatched.

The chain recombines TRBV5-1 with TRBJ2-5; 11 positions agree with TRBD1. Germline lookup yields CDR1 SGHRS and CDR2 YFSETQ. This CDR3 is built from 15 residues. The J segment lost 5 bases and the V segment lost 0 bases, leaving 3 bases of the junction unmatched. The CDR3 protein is CASSLGTGGIETQYF. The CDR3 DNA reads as TGCGCCAGCAGCTTGGGGACAGGGGGCATCGAGACCCAGTACTTC.

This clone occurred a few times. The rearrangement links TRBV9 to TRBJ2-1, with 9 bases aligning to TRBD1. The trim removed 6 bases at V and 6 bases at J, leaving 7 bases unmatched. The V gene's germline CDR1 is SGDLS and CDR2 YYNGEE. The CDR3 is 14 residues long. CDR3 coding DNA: TGTGCCAGCACAACAGGGGGCGGGACCAATGAGCAGTTCTTC. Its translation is CASTTGGGTNEQFF.

CDR3 in amino acids: CASSAQGTGANVLTF. The CDR3 region has the DNA TGTGCCAGCAGTGCACAGGGGACTGGGGCCAACGTCCTGACTTTC. The gene calls are TRBV28 and TRBJ2-6, with 7 nucleotides matching TRBD1. Trimming took 5 bases from V and 2 from J; bases not matched to a gene: 3. The CDR3 spans 15 residues. Germline CDR1 reads MDHEN; CDR2 reads SYDVKM.

The CDR3 loop is CASSQESNPYNEQFF. Written as DNA, the CDR3 is TGCGCCAGCAGCCAAGAATCCAATCCCTACAATGAGCAGTTCTTC. The chain uses TRBV4-3 and TRBJ2-1; the D is unclear. This CDR3 has 15 residues. Trimming left V 0 bases short and J 2 bases short, with 8 bases between. Looked up from germline, CDR1 is LGHNA and CDR2 is YSLEER.

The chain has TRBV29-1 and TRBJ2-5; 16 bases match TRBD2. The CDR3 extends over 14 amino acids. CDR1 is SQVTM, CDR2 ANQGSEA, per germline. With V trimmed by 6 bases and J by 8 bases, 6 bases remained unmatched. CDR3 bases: TGCAGCGTAGCGGGACTAGCGGGAGGGGGAACCCAGTACTTC. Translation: CSVAGLAGGGTQYF.

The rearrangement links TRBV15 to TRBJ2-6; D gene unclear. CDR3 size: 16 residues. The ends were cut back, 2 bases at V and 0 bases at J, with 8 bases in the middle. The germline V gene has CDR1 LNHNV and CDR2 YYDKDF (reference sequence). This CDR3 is CATSRLQTSGANVLTF. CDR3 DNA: TGTGCCACCAGCAGATTACAGACCTCTGGGGCCAACGTCCTGACTTTC.

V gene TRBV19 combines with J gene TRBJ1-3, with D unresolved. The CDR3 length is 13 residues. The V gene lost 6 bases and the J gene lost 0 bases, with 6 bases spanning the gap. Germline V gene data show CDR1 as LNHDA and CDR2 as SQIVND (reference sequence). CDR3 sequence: CASSRHSGNTIYF. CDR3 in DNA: TGTGCCAGTAGCCGACACTCTGGAAACACCATATATTTT.

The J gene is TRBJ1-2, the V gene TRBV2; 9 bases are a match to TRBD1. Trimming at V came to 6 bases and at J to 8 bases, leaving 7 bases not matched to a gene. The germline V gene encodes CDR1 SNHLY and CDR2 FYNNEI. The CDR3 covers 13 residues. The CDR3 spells CASSGTGTGGYTF. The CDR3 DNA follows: TGTGCCAGCAGCGGGACAGGGACGGGAGGCTACACCTTC.

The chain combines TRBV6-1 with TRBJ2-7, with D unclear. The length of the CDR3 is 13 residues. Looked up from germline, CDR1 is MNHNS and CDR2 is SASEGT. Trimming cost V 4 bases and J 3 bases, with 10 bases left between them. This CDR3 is CASSGLGYYEQYF. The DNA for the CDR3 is TGTGCCAGCAGTGGACTGGGTTACTACGAGCAGTACTTC.

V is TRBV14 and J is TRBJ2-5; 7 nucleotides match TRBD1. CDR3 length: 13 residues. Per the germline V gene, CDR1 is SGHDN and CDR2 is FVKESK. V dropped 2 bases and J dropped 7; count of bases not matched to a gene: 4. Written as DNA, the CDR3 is TGTGCCAGCAGCCAAACAGGGGCTAGGACCCAGTACTTC. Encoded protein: CASSQTGARTQYF.

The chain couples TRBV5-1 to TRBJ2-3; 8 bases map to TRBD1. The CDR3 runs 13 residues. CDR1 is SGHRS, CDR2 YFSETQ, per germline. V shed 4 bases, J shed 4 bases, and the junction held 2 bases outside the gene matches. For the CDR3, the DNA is TGCGCCAGCAGCCTACAGGGGGCAGATACGCAGTATTTT. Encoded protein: CASSLQGADTQYF.

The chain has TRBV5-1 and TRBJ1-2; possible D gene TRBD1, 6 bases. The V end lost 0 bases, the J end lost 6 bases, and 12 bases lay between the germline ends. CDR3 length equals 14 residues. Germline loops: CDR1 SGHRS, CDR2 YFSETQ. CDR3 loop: CASSLDRTGNGYTF. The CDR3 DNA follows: TGCGCCAGCAGCTTGGACCGAACAGGGAATGGCTACACCTTC.

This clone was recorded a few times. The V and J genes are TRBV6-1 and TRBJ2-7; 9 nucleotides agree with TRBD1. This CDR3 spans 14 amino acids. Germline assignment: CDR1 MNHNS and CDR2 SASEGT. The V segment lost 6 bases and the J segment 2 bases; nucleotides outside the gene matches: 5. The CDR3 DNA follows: TGTGCCAGCAGACGGGGACAGGGAACCTACGAGCAGTACTTC. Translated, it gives CASRRGQGTYEQYF.

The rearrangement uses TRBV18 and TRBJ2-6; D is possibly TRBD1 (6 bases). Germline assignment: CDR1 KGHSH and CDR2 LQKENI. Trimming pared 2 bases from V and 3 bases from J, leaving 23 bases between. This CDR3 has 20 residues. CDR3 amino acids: CASSPSPGRGELVGANVLTF. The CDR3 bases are TGTGCCAGCTCACCATCCCCGGGCAGGGGAGAATTAGTTGGGGCCAACGTCCTGACTTTC.